This TCR beta chain was sequenced in a study of T cell responses to AZD1222 COVID-19 vaccine. V lost 4 bases and J lost 1; bases outside the gene matches: 3. The germline V gene has CDR1 SQVTM and CDR2 ANQGSEA. The CDR3 runs to 14 residues. TCRdb's table, derived via immunoSEQ multiplex PCR, lists solely in-frame clones and lacks some. This table holds more than 150,000 clones, roughly 93% found once. The receptor comes from an adult in good health. The source was peripheral blood, collected on day 0 of AZD1222 vaccination. V and J are TRBV29-1 and TRBJ2-3; 9 bases align to TRBD2. CDR3 amino acids: CSVVGGRGTDTQYF. CDR3 sequence (DNA): TGCAGCGTTGTGGGCGGGAGGGGCACAGATACGCAGTATTTT.